This is a list of T cell receptor beta chains from one sample in a study of vaccination effects on CD4 cells after COVID-19. The assay was immunoSEQ multiplex PCR, and TCRdb's table has in-frame clones only and misses some. The sample contains tens of thousands of clones, about three quarters of which appear only once. For these receptors, no antigen is known. Specimen: CD4+ T cells from PBMCs cultured with HCoV-OC43 spike peptides, collected before COVID-19 vaccination. The receptors stem from a human donor who received a COVID-19 vaccine. Both conserved end residues are part of each CDR3. D genes are given only for firm matches. The size of a clone is reported for some rows only, either as once, few or many, or as a class for expanded clones.

v_call: TRBV3-1/TRBV3-2; j_call: TRBJ1-3; clone_size: NA; d_call: NA; cdr3_aa: CASSHGGGNTIYF; cdr3_nt: TGTGCCAGCAGCCACGGGGGCGGAAACACCATATATTTT
v_call: TRBV11-1; j_call: TRBJ2-3; clone_size: NA; d_call: NA; cdr3_aa: CASSRDVSTDTQYF; cdr3_nt: TGTGCCAGCAGCCGTGATGTGAGCACAGATACGCAGTATTTT
v_call: TRBV9; j_call: TRBJ1-1; clone_size: NA; d_call: NA; cdr3_aa: CASSASSGVWRVNTEAFF; cdr3_nt: TGTGCCAGCAGCGCAAGCAGCGGGGTTTGGAGGGTGAACACTGAAGCTTTCTTT
v_call: TRBV5-1; j_call: TRBJ2-1; clone_size: NA; d_call: NA; cdr3_aa: CASSFGGSYNEQFF; cdr3_nt: TGCGCCAGCAGCTTTGGGGGCTCCTACAATGAGCAGTTCTTC
v_call: TRBV4-2; j_call: TRBJ2-3; clone_size: NA; d_call: NA; cdr3_aa: CASSQGGGAQLSADTQYF; cdr3_nt: TGTGCCAGCAGCCAAGGTGGGGGGGCCCAGTTAAGCGCAGATACGCAGTATTTT
v_call: TRBV7-9; j_call: TRBJ1-3; clone_size: NA; d_call: NA; cdr3_aa: CASSDVGDRLNTIYF; cdr3_nt: TGTGCCAGCAGCGACGTAGGAGACAGGCTCAACACCATATATTTT
v_call: TRBV5-4; j_call: TRBJ1-1; clone_size: NA; d_call: NA; cdr3_aa: CASTNGLNTEAFF; cdr3_nt: TGTGCCAGCACCAACGGGCTGAACACTGAAGCTTTCTTT
v_call: TRBV2; j_call: TRBJ1-2; clone_size: NA; d_call: NA; cdr3_aa: CASSVGAGNGYTF; cdr3_nt: TGTGCCAGCAGTGTAGGGGCAGGGAATGGCTACACCTTC
v_call: TRBV9; j_call: TRBJ2-7; clone_size: once; d_call: TRBD1; cdr3_aa: CASSAGPGQTYEQYF; cdr3_nt: TGTGCCAGCAGCGCAGGTCCGGGACAGACCTACGAGCAGTACTTC
v_call: TRBV5-6; j_call: TRBJ1-2; clone_size: NA; d_call: NA; cdr3_aa: CASTLKGAGSYTF; cdr3_nt: TGTGCCAGCACCCTGAAGGGAGCAGGGTCCTACACCTTC
v_call: TRBV30; j_call: TRBJ2-3; clone_size: once; d_call: TRBD1; cdr3_aa: CAWSSGGGQGDTQYF; cdr3_nt: TGTGCCTGGAGCAGCGGCGGGGGACAGGGAGATACGCAGTATTTT
v_call: TRBV7-3; j_call: TRBJ1-1; clone_size: once; d_call: NA; cdr3_aa: CASSLDGRVNTEAFF; cdr3_nt: TGTGCCAGCAGCTTAGATGGGAGAGTGAACACTGAAGCTTTCTTT
v_call: TRBV24-1; j_call: TRBJ2-7; clone_size: once; d_call: NA; cdr3_aa: CATSQDAVGEQYF; cdr3_nt: TGTGCCACCAGTCAAGACGCCGTGGGCGAGCAGTACTTC
v_call: TRBV13; j_call: TRBJ1-4; clone_size: NA; d_call: NA; cdr3_aa: CASSYLQANEKLFF; cdr3_nt: TGTGCCAGCAGCTATCTACAGGCAAATGAAAAACTGTTTTTT
v_call: TRBV5-1; j_call: TRBJ1-3; clone_size: NA; d_call: TRBD1; cdr3_aa: CASSLQGADTIYF; cdr3_nt: TGCGCCAGCAGCTTACAGGGGGCTGACACCATATATTTT
v_call: TRBV18; j_call: TRBJ2-6; clone_size: NA; d_call: NA; cdr3_aa: CASSPPTGANVLTF; cdr3_nt: TGTGCCAGCTCACCGCCCACTGGGGCCAACGTCCTGACTTTC
v_call: TRBV3-1/TRBV3-2; j_call: TRBJ2-5; clone_size: NA; d_call: NA; cdr3_aa: CASYGIETQYF; cdr3_nt: TGTGCCAGCTATGGTATTGAGACCCAGTACTTC
v_call: TRBV7-9; j_call: TRBJ2-4; clone_size: once; d_call: NA; cdr3_aa: CASSLYNWNGDIQYF; cdr3_nt: TGTGCCAGCAGCTTATATAATTGGAACGGGGACATTCAGTACTTC
v_call: TRBV16; j_call: TRBJ1-2; clone_size: NA; d_call: NA; cdr3_aa: CASSRALTENYGYTF; cdr3_nt: TGTGCCAGCAGCCGAGCATTGACAGAGAACTATGGCTACACCTTC
v_call: TRBV3-1/TRBV3-2; j_call: TRBJ2-3; clone_size: NA; d_call: NA; cdr3_aa: CASRASTGTDTQYF; cdr3_nt: TGTGCCTCGAGGGCCAGCACCGGCACAGATACGCAGTATTTT
v_call: TRBV28; j_call: TRBJ1-5; clone_size: NA; d_call: NA; cdr3_aa: CASSLTGRNQPQHF; cdr3_nt: TGTGCCAGCAGTCTTACAGGGCGCAATCAGCCCCAGCATTTT
v_call: TRBV15; j_call: TRBJ1-2; clone_size: once; d_call: NA; cdr3_aa: CATSPRRVRDNYGYTF; cdr3_nt: TGTGCCACCAGCCCCCGTAGGGTGAGGGACAACTATGGCTACACCTTC
v_call: TRBV10-2; j_call: TRBJ2-7; clone_size: NA; d_call: NA; cdr3_aa: CASSESILHPGGTPYEQYF; cdr3_nt: TGCGCCAGCAGTGAGTCGATTCTCCACCCGGGCGGGACACCCTACGAGCAGTACTTC
v_call: TRBV3-1/TRBV3-2; j_call: TRBJ2-3; clone_size: once; d_call: NA; cdr3_aa: CASSQGLTDTQYF; cdr3_nt: TGTGCCAGCAGCCAAGGTTTGACAGATACGCAGTATTTT
v_call: TRBV28; j_call: TRBJ1-2; clone_size: few; d_call: NA; cdr3_aa: CASGYGYTF; cdr3_nt: TGTGCCAGCGGCTATGGCTACACCTTC
v_call: TRBV7-2; j_call: TRBJ2-7; clone_size: medium-sized; d_call: NA; cdr3_aa: CASSLGPGAYEQYF; cdr3_nt: TGTGCCAGCAGCTTGGGGCCAGGGGCCTACGAGCAGTACTTC
v_call: TRBV6-6; j_call: TRBJ2-1; clone_size: few; d_call: NA; cdr3_aa: CASSKQGTEQFF; cdr3_nt: TGTGCCAGCAGTAAGCAGGGGACTGAGCAGTTCTTC
v_call: TRBV5-1; j_call: TRBJ1-2; clone_size: NA; d_call: NA; cdr3_aa: CASSLDEVYGYTF; cdr3_nt: TGCGCCAGCAGCTTGGACGAGGTCTATGGCTACACCTTC
v_call: TRBV5-6; j_call: TRBJ1-2; clone_size: NA; d_call: NA; cdr3_aa: CASSPPGGVNYGYTF; cdr3_nt: TGTGCCAGCAGCCCCCCCGGGGGGGTTAACTATGGCTACACCTTC
v_call: TRBV12-5; j_call: TRBJ1-1; clone_size: NA; d_call: NA; cdr3_aa: CASGKGGNTEAFF; cdr3_nt: TGTGCTAGTGGTAAAGGAGGGAACACTGAAGCTTTCTTT
v_call: TRBV19; j_call: TRBJ1-2; clone_size: NA; d_call: NA; cdr3_aa: CASNPRGTAGGYTF; cdr3_nt: TGTGCCAGTAATCCTCGCGGAACAGCCGGGGGCTACACCTTC
v_call: TRBV18; j_call: TRBJ2-2; clone_size: NA; d_call: NA; cdr3_aa: CASSPKGGNTGELFF; cdr3_nt: TGTGCCAGCTCACCGAAGGGGGGCAACACCGGGGAGCTGTTTTTT
v_call: TRBV19; j_call: TRBJ2-1; clone_size: NA; d_call: NA; cdr3_aa: CASSIGGGPMYNEQFF; cdr3_nt: TGTGCCAGTAGTATAGGGGGCGGCCCGATGTACAATGAGCAGTTCTTC
v_call: TRBV5-1; j_call: TRBJ2-3; clone_size: NA; d_call: NA; cdr3_aa: CASSEGHRTDTQYF; cdr3_nt: TGCGCCAGCAGCGAGGGACACCGCACAGATACGCAGTATTTT
v_call: TRBV18; j_call: TRBJ1-5; clone_size: once; d_call: NA; cdr3_aa: CASSPVVGPGQPQHF; cdr3_nt: TGTGCCAGCTCCCCTGTTGTGGGCCCGGGTCAGCCCCAGCATTTT
v_call: TRBV6-2/TRBV6-3; j_call: TRBJ1-4; clone_size: NA; d_call: TRBD1; cdr3_aa: CASTPGGRDRGFATNEKLFF; cdr3_nt: TGTGCCAGCACCCCCGGAGGCCGGGACAGGGGGTTTGCAACTAATGAAAAACTGTTTTTT
v_call: TRBV7-6; j_call: TRBJ1-4; clone_size: NA; d_call: NA; cdr3_aa: CASSLAMYGATNEKLFF; cdr3_nt: TGTGCCAGCAGCTTAGCGATGTATGGTGCAACTAATGAAAAACTGTTTTTT
v_call: TRBV3-1/TRBV3-2; j_call: TRBJ2-5; clone_size: NA; d_call: TRBD2; cdr3_aa: CASSQDRLASETQYF; cdr3_nt: TGTGCCAGCAGCCAAGACCGACTAGCGAGCGAGACCCAGTACTTC
v_call: TRBV3-1/TRBV3-2; j_call: TRBJ2-1; clone_size: NA; d_call: NA; cdr3_aa: CASSLLGQGGINEQFF; cdr3_nt: TGTGCCAGCAGCCTTCTGGGGCAGGGAGGTATCAATGAGCAGTTCTTC
v_call: TRBV11-2; j_call: TRBJ1-2; clone_size: NA; d_call: TRBD1; cdr3_aa: CASSLGARGQGDGYTF; cdr3_nt: TGTGCCAGCAGCTTAGGTGCCCGGGGGCAGGGGGATGGCTACACCTTC
v_call: TRBV12-3/TRBV12-4; j_call: TRBJ2-3; clone_size: NA; d_call: NA; cdr3_aa: CASSSLRDTQYF; cdr3_nt: TGTGCCAGCAGTTCCCTCCGAGATACGCAGTATTTT
v_call: TRBV6-1; j_call: TRBJ2-1; clone_size: NA; d_call: NA; cdr3_aa: CASSEVGYNEQFF; cdr3_nt: TGTGCCAGCAGTGAAGTCGGGTACAATGAGCAGTTCTTC
v_call: TRBV2; j_call: TRBJ2-1; clone_size: NA; d_call: NA; cdr3_aa: CASSAPGGIREQFF; cdr3_nt: TGTGCCAGCAGTGCCCCTGGGGGGATTCGAGAGCAGTTCTTC
v_call: TRBV27; j_call: TRBJ2-5; clone_size: NA; d_call: TRBD2; cdr3_aa: CASSLWGTSGQETQYF; cdr3_nt: TGTGCCAGCAGTTTATGGGGGACTAGCGGTCAAGAGACCCAGTACTTC
v_call: TRBV4-2; j_call: TRBJ2-7; clone_size: NA; d_call: TRBD1; cdr3_aa: CASSRGTGLTYEQYF; cdr3_nt: TGTGCCAGCAGTCGAGGGACAGGCCTCACCTACGAGCAGTACTTC
v_call: TRBV11-3; j_call: TRBJ2-2; clone_size: NA; d_call: TRBD2; cdr3_aa: CASSFSSGRSNTGELFF; cdr3_nt: TGTGCCAGCAGCTTTAGTAGCGGGAGGAGTAACACCGGGGAGCTGTTTTTT
v_call: TRBV4-3; j_call: TRBJ2-2; clone_size: few; d_call: NA; cdr3_aa: CASSQDATNTGELFF; cdr3_nt: TGCGCCAGCAGCCAAGATGCCACGAACACCGGGGAGCTGTTTTTT